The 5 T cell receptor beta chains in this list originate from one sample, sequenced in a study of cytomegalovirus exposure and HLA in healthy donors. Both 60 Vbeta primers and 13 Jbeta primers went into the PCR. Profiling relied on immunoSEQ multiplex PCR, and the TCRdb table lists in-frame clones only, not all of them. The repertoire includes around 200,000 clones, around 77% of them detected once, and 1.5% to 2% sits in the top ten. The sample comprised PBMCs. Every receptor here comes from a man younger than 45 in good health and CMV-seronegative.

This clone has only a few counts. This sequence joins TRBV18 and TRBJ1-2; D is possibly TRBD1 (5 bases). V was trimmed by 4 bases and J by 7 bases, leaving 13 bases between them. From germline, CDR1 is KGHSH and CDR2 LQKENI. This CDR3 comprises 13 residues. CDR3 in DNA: TGTGCCAGCTCACAAGACAGTGAGTCTGGCTACACCTTC. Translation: CASSQDSESGYTF.

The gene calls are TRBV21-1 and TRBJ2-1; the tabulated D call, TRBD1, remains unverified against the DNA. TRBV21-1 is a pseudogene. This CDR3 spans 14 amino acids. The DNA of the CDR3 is TGTGCCAGATTAACGGACACCCGGTCACATGAGCAGTTCTTC. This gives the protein CARLTDTRSHEQFF.

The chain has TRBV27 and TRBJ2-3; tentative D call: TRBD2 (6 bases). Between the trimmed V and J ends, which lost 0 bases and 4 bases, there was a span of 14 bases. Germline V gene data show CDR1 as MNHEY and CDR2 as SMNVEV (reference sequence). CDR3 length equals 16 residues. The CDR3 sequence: CASSLSGGMEADTQYF. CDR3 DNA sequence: TGTGCCAGCAGTTTATCGGGCGGGATGGAGGCAGATACGCAGTATTTT.

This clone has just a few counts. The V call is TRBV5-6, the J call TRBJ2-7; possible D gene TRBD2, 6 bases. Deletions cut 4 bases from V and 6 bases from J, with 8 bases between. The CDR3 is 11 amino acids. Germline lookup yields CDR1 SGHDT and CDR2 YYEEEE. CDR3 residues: CASSQGGEQYF. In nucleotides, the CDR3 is TGTGCCAGCAGCCAGGGAGGCGAGCAGTACTTC.

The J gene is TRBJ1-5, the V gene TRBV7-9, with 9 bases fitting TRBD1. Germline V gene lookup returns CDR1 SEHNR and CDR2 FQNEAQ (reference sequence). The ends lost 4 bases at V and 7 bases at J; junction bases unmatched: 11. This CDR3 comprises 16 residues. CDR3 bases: TGTGCCAGCAGCTCGTTCCGGGACAGGGCAAAGCAGCCCCAGCATTTT. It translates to CASSSFRDRAKQPQHF.